This T cell receptor (beta chain) was identified in a study of blood T cell repertoires in COVID-19. Sequencing used immunoSEQ multiplex PCR; TCRdb keeps in-frame clones, though not all of them. The sample holds almost 250,000 clones, about 89% seen once. Trimming shortened V by 4 bases and J by 0 bases, and 13 bases separated the two germline ends. In germline, CDR1 is SGHRS, CDR2 YFSETQ. The CDR3 loop spans 16 amino acids. This clone was counted once. Sequenced material: PBMCs or T cells enriched from blood (not recorded which). The chain has TRBV5-1 and TRBJ1-4; D gene uncertain. The sequence came from a woman in her 30s who had recovered from COVID-19. The DNA for the CDR3 is TGCGCCAGCAGCGATCGTGCTGACACAACTAATGAAAAACTGTTTTTT. Translated, it gives CASSDRADTTNEKLFF. The entire variable domain, with the rest obtained from reference TRBV5-1 and TRBJ1-4, is as follows: KAGVTQTPRYLIKTRGQQVTLSCSPISGHRSVSWYQQTPGQGLQFLFEYFSETQRNKGNFPGRFSGRQFSNSRSEMNVSTLELGDSALYLCASSDRADTTNEKLFFGSGTQLSVL.